This T cell receptor beta chain was recorded in a study of T cell responses to AZD1222 COVID-19 vaccine. As to this clone: Antigen specificity is unknown.

Only in-frame clones appear in the TCRdb table, and some are missing; sequencing was by immunoSEQ multiplex PCR. The table has around 94,000 clones, more than 70% seen once; the top ten hold 15% to 20%. Study-level findings and limits: Only five or six AZD1222 recipients were seropositive at baseline.

J lost 0 bases, V lost 3 bases, and 16 bases had no gene match. This CDR3 has 19 amino acids. Germline loops: CDR1 MDHEN, CDR2 SYDVKM. The sequence came from an adult in good health. The rearrangement uses TRBV28 and TRBJ1-1; TRBD1 matches at 7 bases. The sequences come from peripheral blood, collected on day 0 of AZD1222 vaccination. In nucleotides, the CDR3 is TGTGCCAGCAGTTTGAACAGGGGCCCGCGACTTAACATGAACACTGAAGCTTTCTTT. As protein: CASSLNRGPRLNMNTEAFF.